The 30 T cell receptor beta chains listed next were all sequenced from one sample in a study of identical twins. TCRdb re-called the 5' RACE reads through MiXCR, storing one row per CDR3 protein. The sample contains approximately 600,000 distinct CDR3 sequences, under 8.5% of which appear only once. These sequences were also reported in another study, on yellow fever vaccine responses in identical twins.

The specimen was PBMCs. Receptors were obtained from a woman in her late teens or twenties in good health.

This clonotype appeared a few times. CDR3: CAISEMGTGNTDTQYF. Written as DNA, the CDR3 is TGTGCCATCAGTGAGATGGGGACAGGGAACACAGATACGCAGTATTTT. The rearrangement joins TRBV10-3 to TRBJ2-3; TRBD1 aligns across 9 bases. The CDR3 is made up of 16 amino acids. The germline gives CDR1 ENHRY, CDR2 SYGVKD. J lost 2 bases, V lost 2 bases, and 5 bases had no gene match.

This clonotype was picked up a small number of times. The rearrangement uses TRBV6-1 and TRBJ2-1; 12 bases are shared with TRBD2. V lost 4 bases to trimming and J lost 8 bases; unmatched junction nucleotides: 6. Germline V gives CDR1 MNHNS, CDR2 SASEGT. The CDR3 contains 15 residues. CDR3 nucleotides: TGTGCCAGCAGTGGGACTAGCGGGGATCGAGATGAGCAGTTCTTC. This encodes CASSGTSGDRDEQFF.

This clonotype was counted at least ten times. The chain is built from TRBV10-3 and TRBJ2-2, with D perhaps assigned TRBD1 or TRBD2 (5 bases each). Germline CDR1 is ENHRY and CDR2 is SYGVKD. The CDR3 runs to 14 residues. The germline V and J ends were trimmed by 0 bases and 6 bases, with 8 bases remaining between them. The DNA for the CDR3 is TGTGCCATCAGTGAGTCGACAGCGGCCGGGGAGCTGTTTTTT. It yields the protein CAISESTAAGELFF.

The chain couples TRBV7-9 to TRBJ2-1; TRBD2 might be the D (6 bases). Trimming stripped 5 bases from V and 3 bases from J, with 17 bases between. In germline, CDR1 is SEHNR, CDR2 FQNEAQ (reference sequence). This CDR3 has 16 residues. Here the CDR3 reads CASSPRGTGFYNEQFF. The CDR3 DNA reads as TGTGCCAGCAGCCCGCGGGGCACGGGATTCTACAATGAGCAGTTCTTC.

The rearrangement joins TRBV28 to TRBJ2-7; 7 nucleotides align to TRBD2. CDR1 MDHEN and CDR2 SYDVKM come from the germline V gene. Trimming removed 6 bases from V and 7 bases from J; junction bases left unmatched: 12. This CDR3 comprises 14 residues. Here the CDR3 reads CASRPGGLVGEQYF. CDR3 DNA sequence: TGTGCCAGCAGGCCGGGAGGACTGGTTGGTGAGCAGTACTTC.

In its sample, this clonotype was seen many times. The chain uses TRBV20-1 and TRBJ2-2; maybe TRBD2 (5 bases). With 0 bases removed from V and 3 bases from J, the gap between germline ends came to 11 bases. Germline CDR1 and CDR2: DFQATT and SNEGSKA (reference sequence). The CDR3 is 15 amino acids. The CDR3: CSARESGLDTGELFF. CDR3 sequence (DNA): TGCAGTGCTAGAGAATCAGGACTTGACACCGGGGAGCTGTTTTTT.

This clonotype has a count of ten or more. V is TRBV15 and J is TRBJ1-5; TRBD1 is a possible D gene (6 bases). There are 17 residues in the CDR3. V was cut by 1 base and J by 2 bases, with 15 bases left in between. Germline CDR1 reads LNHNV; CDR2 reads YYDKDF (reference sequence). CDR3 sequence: CATSRVVGGAGNQPQHF. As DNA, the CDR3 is TGTGCCACCAGCAGAGTGGTCGGGGGGGCTGGCAATCAGCCCCAGCATTTT.

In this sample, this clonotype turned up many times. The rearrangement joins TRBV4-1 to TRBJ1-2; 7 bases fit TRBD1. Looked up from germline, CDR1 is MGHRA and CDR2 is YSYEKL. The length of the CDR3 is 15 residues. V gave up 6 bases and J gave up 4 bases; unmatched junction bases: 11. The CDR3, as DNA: TGCGCCAGCAGGAGACCAGGACAGGACTTCTATGGCTACACCTTC. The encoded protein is CASRRPGQDFYGYTF.

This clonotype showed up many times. The CDR3 DNA follows: TGTGCCATCAGTGACGGAGACACCGCCTACAATGAGCAGTTCTTC. Translation gives CAISDGDTAYNEQFF. The chain combines TRBV10-3 with TRBJ2-1; D is unclear. Germline CDR1 and CDR2: ENHRY and SYGVKD. This CDR3 is built from 15 residues. V lost 3 bases, J lost 2 bases, and 11 bases lay in between.

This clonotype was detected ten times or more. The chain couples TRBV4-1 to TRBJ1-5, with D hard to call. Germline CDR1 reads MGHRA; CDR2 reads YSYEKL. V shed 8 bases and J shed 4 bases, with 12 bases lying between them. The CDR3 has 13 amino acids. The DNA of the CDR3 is TGCGCCAGCGCGGGCAGGATAAATCAGCCCCAGCATTTT. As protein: CASAGRINQPQHF.

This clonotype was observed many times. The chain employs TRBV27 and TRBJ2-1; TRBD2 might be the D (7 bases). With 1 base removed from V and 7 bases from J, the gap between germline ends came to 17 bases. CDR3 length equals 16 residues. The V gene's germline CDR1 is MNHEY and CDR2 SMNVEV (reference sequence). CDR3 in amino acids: CASSLLGGGLYNEQFF. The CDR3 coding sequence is TGTGCCAGCAGTTTATTAGGGGGGGGCCTTTATAATGAGCAGTTCTTC.

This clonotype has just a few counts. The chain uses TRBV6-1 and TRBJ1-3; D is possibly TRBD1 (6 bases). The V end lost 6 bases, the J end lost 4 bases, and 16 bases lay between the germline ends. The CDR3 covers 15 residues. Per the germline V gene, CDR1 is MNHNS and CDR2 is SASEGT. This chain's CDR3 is CASSVDWGQGNTIYF. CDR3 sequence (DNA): TGTGCCAGCAGCGTCGACTGGGGGCAAGGAAACACCATATATTTT.

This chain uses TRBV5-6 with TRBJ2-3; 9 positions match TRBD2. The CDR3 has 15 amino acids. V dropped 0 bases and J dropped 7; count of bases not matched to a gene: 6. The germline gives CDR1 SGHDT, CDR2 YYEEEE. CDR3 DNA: TGTGCCAGCAGCTTGGTAGGCGGGGGGGCAAATACGCAGTATTTT. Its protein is CASSLVGGGANTQYF.

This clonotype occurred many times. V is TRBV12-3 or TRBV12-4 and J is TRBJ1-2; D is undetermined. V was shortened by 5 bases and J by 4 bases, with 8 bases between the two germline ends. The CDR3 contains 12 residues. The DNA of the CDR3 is TGTGCCAGCAGTCCCGAGTCCTATGGCTACACCTTC. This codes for CASSPESYGYTF.

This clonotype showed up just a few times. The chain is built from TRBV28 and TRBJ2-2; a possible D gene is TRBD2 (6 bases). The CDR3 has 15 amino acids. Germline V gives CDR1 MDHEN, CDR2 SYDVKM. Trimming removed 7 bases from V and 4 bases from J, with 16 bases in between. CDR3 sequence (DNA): TGTGCCAGCACGGCGGGGTCCCACGTCACCGGGGAGCTGTTTTTT. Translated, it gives CASTAGSHVTGELFF.

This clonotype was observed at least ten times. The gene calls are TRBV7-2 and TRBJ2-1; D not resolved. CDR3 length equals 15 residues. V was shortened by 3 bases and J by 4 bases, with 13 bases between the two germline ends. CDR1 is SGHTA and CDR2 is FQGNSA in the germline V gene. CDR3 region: CASSFGSSTYNEQFF. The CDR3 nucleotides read TGTGCCAGCAGCTTTGGGTCTAGTACTTACAATGAGCAGTTCTTC.

DNA of the CDR3: TGCGCCAGCAGCCAGGGAGCGGGGATAAAAAACATTCAGTACTTC. As protein: CASSQGAGIKNIQYF. The chain carries TRBV4-1 and TRBJ2-4, with 7 nucleotides matching TRBD2. Per germline, CDR1 MGHRA and CDR2 YSYEKL. J gave up 4 bases and V 3 bases, and 6 bases lay outside the gene matches. The CDR3 is made up of 15 amino acids.

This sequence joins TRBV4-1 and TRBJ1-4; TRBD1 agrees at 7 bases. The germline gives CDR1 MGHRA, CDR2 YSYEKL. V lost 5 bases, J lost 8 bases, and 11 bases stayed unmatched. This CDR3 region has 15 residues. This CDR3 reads CASSSTSTGREKLFF. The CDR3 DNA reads TGCGCCAGCAGCTCTACCTCGACAGGGAGAGAAAAACTGTTTTTT.

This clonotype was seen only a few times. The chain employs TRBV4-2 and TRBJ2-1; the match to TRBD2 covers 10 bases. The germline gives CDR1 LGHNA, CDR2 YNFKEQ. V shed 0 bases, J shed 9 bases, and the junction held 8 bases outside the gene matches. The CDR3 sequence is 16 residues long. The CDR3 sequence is CASSQDSSGSSGEQFF. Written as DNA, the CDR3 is TGTGCCAGCAGCCAAGATTCTAGCGGGAGTTCCGGTGAGCAGTTCTTC.

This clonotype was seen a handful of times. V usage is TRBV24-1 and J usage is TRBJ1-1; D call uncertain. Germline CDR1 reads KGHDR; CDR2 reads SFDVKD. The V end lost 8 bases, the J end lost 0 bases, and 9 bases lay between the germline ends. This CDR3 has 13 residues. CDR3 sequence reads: CATKGNLNTEAFF. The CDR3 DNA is TGTGCCACCAAGGGCAATTTGAACACTGAAGCTTTCTTT.

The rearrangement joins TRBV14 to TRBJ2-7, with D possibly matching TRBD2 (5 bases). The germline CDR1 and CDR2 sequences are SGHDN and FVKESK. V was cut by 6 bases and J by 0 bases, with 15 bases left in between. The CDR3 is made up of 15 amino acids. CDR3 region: CASSLRTGISYEQYF. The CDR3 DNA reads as TGTGCCAGCAGTCTAAGGACTGGGATCTCCTACGAGCAGTACTTC.

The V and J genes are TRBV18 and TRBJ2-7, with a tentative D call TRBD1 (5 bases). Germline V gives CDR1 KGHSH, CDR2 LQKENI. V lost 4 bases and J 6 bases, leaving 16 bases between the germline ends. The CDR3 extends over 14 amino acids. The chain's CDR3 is CASSQGAGIREQYV. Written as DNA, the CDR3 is TGTGCCAGCTCACAAGGGGCAGGAATTCGCGAGCAGTACGTC.

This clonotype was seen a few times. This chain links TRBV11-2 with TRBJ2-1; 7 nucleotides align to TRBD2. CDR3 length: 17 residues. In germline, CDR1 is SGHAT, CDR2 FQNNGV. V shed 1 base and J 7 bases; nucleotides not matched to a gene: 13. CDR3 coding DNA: TGTGCCAGCAGCTTAGTTGTGGGAGCGGGAATAGAGAATGAGCAGTTCTTC. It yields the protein CASSLVVGAGIENEQFF.

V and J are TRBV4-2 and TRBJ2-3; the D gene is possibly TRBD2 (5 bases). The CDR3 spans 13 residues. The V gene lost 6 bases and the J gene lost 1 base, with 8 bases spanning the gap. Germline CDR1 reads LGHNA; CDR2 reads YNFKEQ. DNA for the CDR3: TGTGCCAGCAGAGTACTAGGCACAGATACGCAGTATTTT. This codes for CASRVLGTDTQYF.

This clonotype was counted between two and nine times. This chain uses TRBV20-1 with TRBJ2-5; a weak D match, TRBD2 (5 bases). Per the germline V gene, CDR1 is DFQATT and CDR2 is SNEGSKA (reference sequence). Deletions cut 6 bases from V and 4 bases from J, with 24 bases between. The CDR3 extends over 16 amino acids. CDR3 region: CSARSSSGWVGETQYF. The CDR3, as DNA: TGCAGTGCCAGATCTTCCTCGGGGTGGGTAGGAGAGACCCAGTACTTC.

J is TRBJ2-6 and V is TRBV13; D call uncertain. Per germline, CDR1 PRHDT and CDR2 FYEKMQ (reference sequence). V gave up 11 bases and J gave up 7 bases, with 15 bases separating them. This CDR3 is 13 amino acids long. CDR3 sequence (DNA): TGTGCCTCAACATCTCTGGGCGCCAACGTCCTGACTTTC. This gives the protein CASTSLGANVLTF. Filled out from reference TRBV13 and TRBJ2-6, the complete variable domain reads AAGVIQSPRHLIKEKRETATLKCYPIPRHDTVYWYQQGPGQDPQFLISFYEKMQSDKGSIPDRFSAQQFSDYHSELNMSSLELGDSALYFCASTSLGANVLTFGAGSRLTVL.

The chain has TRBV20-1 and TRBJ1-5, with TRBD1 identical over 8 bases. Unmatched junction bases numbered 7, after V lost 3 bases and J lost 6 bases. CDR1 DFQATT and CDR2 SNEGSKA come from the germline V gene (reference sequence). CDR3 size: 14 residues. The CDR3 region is CSASQDRGGQPQHF. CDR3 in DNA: TGCAGTGCTAGCCAAGACAGGGGTGGTCAGCCCCAGCATTTT.

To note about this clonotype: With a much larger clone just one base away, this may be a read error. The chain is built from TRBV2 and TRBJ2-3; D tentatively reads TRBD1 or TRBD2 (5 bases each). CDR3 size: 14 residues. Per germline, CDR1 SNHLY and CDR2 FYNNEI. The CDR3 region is CAARAGASTDTQFF. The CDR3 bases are TGTGCCGCCAGAGCCGGGGCTAGCACAGATACGCAGTTTTTT.

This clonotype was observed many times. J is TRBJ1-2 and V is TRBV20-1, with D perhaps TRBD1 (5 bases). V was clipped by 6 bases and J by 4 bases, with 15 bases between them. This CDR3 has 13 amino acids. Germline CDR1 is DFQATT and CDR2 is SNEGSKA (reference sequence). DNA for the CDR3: TGCAGTGCCAAAGGTCAGGGCGGCTATGGCTACACCTTC. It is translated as CSAKGQGGYGYTF.

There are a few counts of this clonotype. This chain's CDR3 is CASSSTGSQYEQYV. The DNA of the CDR3 is TGTGCCAGCAGCTCCACAGGGTCCCAGTACGAGCAGTACGTC. The rearrangement joins TRBV7-9 to TRBJ2-7; D might be TRBD1 (6 bases). The CDR3 runs 14 residues. CDR1 is SEHNR and CDR2 is FQNEAQ in the germline V gene (reference sequence). V lost 4 bases to trimming and J lost 4 bases, with 14 bases between them.